The TCR beta chain under discussion was sequenced for a study of CD8 T cells in ankylosing spondylitis. Whole-study results and caveats: Reports say disease-linked clones showed up significantly more in matched ankylosing spondylitis synovial fluid.

The CDR3 extends over 13 amino acids. The trim removed 4 bases at V and 8 bases at J, leaving 4 bases unmatched. The sample holds a few counts of this clonotype. The target antigen is unknown. The authors made TCR beta libraries by quantitative 5'-RACE with molecular barcodes. MiXCR, applied by TCRdb to the 5' RACE reads, yields one record per CDR3 protein. Of some 130,000 distinct CDR3 sequences listed, about 10% were seen once; the top ten hold 4.1%. The origin of this receptor is a female donor with ankylosing spondylitis or in good health (not recorded which). This chain connects TRBV12-3 or TRBV12-4 to TRBJ2-1; 8 bases are a match to TRBD1. Sequencing used blood, either unsorted or a sorted T cell fraction (not recorded which). CDR3 bases: TGTGCCAGCAGTTCGGACAGGGTGCATGAGCAGTTCTTC. Translated, it gives CASSSDRVHEQFF.